These 6 T cell receptor beta chains originate from one sample sequenced in a study of OX40 agonist ivuxolimab in advanced cancers. Some clones are missing from TCRdb's copy, which holds only in-frame ones; the method was immunoSEQ multiplex PCR. The sample lists around 35,000 clones, 70% to 80% seen once, with about 20% in the top ten. The input for sequencing was CD4+ or CD8+ T cells sorted from blood, taken in a trial of the OX40 agonist ivuxolimab. These receptors originate from an adult with an advanced solid tumor such as melanoma, head and neck, liver or kidney cancer.

The chain links TRBV7-3 to TRBJ2-3, with 9 bases identical to TRBD2. CDR1 is SGHTA, CDR2 FQGTGA, per germline. The CDR3 is made up of 15 amino acids. The V segment lost 2 bases and the J segment 2 bases; nucleotides outside the gene matches: 2. In DNA, the CDR3 is TGTGCCAGCAGCTTATCTAGCGGGGACACAGATACGCAGTATTTT. Its translation: CASSLSSGDTDTQYF.

This clone has only one observation. V usage is TRBV10-3 and J usage is TRBJ2-7; tentative D call: TRBD2 (5 bases). Deletions cut 6 bases from V and 0 bases from J, with 12 bases between. Looked up from germline, CDR1 is ENHRY and CDR2 is SYGVKD. This CDR3 contains 14 residues. The chain's CDR3 is CAIRGLDRSYEQYF. The CDR3 DNA reads TGTGCCATCAGAGGACTGGACCGCTCCTACGAGCAGTACTTC.

The rearrangement joins TRBV19 to TRBJ2-3; 11 bases are a match to TRBD1. The CDR3 contains 19 residues. Trimming at V came to 0 bases and at J to 1 base, leaving 9 bases not matched to a gene. Germline CDR1 is LNHDA and CDR2 is SQIVND (reference sequence). The CDR3 bases are TGTGCCAGTAGTATAGATTTACGTCCGGGACAGGGGGGCACAGATACGCAGTATTTT. Translation: CASSIDLRPGQGGTDTQYF.

The chain links TRBV18 to TRBJ1-2, with D unclear. Trimming took off 6 bases at V and 3 bases at J, with 17 bases between the two ends. CDR1 and CDR2 from the germline V gene are KGHSH and LQKENI. CDR3 length: 15 residues. The CDR3 DNA sequence: TGTGCCAGCTCGCCAACAGTCGAAGGGTACTATGGCTACACCTTC. As protein: CASSPTVEGYYGYTF.

There are a few counts of this clone. The chain joins TRBV6-4 to TRBJ2-2, with D perhaps TRBD2 (6 bases). Germline CDR1 MRHNA, CDR2 SNTAGT. There are 14 residues in the CDR3. Deletions cut 0 bases from V and 6 bases from J, with 8 bases between. As DNA, the CDR3 is TGTGCCAGCAGTGACTCTGGGGGGTCCGGGGAGCTGTTTTTT. Residues: CASSDSGGSGELFF.

The chain combines TRBV28 with TRBJ1-2; no clear D. V lost 3 bases to trimming and J lost 2 bases, with 7 bases between them. Germline assignment: CDR1 MDHEN and CDR2 SYDVKM. The CDR3 extends over 13 amino acids. In nucleotides, the CDR3 is TGTGCCAGCAGTTTGGCCCGCAACTATGGCTACACCTTC. It yields the protein CASSLARNYGYTF.